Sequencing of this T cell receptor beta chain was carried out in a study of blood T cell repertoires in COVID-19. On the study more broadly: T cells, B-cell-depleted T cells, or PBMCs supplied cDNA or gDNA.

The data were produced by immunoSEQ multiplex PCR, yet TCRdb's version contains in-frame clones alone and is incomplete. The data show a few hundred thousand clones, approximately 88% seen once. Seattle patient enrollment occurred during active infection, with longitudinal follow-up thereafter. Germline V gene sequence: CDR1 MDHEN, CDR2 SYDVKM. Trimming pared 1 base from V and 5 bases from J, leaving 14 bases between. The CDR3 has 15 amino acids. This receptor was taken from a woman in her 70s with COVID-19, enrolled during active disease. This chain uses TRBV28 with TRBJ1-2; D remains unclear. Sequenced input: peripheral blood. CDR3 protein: CASSLFGGERYGYTF. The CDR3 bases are TGTGCCAGCAGTTTATTTGGAGGCGAAAGATATGGCTACACCTTC.